One and the same sample provided the 15 T cell receptor beta chains below, sequenced in a study of cytomegalovirus exposure and HLA in healthy donors. PCR employed 60 Vbeta and 13 Jbeta primers. Repertoires were generated with immunoSEQ multiplex PCR, while TCRdb's copy carries only in-frame clones and drops some. The sample records some 270,000 clones, 85% to 95% being singletons. The sample taken for sequencing was PBMCs. The receptor set was obtained from a girl aged 2-15 years in good health and CMV-seronegative.

The chain employs TRBV5-1 and TRBJ2-3; 7 bases align to TRBD2. This CDR3 region has 18 residues. CDR1 is SGHRS and CDR2 is YFSETQ in the germline V gene. V was clipped by 1 base and J by 4 bases; unmatched bases: 15. This CDR3 reads CASSLSIGRGGGPDTQYF. The CDR3 DNA reads as TGCGCCAGCAGCTTGAGTATCGGACGGGGCGGGGGTCCAGATACGCAGTATTTT.

The genes are TRBV19 and TRBJ2-3; 8 positions match TRBD2. The CDR3 spans 17 residues. In germline, CDR1 is LNHDA, CDR2 SQIVND (reference sequence). Trimming cost V 4 bases and J 0 bases; bases outside gene matches: 9. Here the CDR3 DNA reads TGTGCCAGTAGTACCAGACTAGCGACTACTAGCACAGATACGCAGTATTTT. Residues: CASSTRLATTSTDTQYF.

This clone was found once. The CDR3 protein is CASSWGQLLAKNIQYF. As DNA, the CDR3 is TGTGCCAGCAGCTGGGGACAGTTGCTAGCCAAAAACATTCAGTACTTC. The rearrangement uses TRBV13 and TRBJ2-4, with 7 bases fitting TRBD1. The CDR3 is 16 amino acids. V lost 4 bases to trimming and J lost 0 bases; unmatched junction nucleotides: 6. Germline CDR1 is PRHDT and CDR2 is FYEKMQ (reference sequence).

The chain joins TRBV2 to TRBJ1-1, with a possible D match to TRBD1 (5 bases). The germline V and J ends were trimmed by 6 bases and 0 bases, with 11 bases remaining between them. Germline lookup yields CDR1 SNHLY and CDR2 FYNNEI. CDR3 length: 14 residues. DNA of the CDR3: TGTGCCAGCAGGGGGCTCTGGGTGAACACTGAAGCTTTCTTT. Translation gives CASRGLWVNTEAFF. Using reference TRBV2 and TRBJ1-1 for the parts outside the CDR3, the full variable domain is EPEVTQTPSHQVTQMGQEVILRCVPISNHLYFYWYRQILGQKVEFLVSFYNNEISEKSEIFDDQFSVERPDGSNFTLKIRSTKLEDSAMYFCASRGLWVNTEAFFGQGTRLTVV.

The chain employs TRBV2 and TRBJ2-7, with TRBD1 as a possible D gene (5 bases). Trimming shortened V by 6 bases and J by 0 bases, and 9 bases separated the two germline ends. CDR1 and CDR2 from the germline V gene are SNHLY and FYNNEI. CDR3 length: 13 residues. The CDR3 protein is CASRGPSSYEQYF. The DNA of the CDR3 is TGTGCCAGCAGGGGGCCGAGCTCCTACGAGCAGTACTTC.

This chain links TRBV6-4 with TRBJ2-1; 13 bases map to TRBD2. This CDR3 region has 16 residues. V was clipped by 6 bases and J by 6 bases; unmatched bases: 8. Germline values: CDR1 MRHNA, CDR2 SNTAGT. CDR3 nucleotide sequence: TGTGCCAGCAGCGACCGACTAGCGGGAGGCCTCAATGAGCAGTTCTTC. This codes for CASSDRLAGGLNEQFF.

This rearrangement joins TRBV5-4 to TRBJ1-1, with TRBD1 matching 7 bases. Germline V gives CDR1 SGHNT, CDR2 YYREEE (reference sequence). The V gene end was trimmed by 6 bases and the J gene end by 0 bases; junction bases not matched to a gene: 8. CDR3 length: 15 residues. The CDR3 nucleotides are TGTGCCAGCACCGTGACAGGGTGGTTGAACACTGAAGCTTTCTTT. Protein product: CASTVTGWLNTEAFF.

This clone was counted once. The chain joins TRBV2 to TRBJ2-3; D might be TRBD2 (6 bases). The CDR3 runs 13 residues. CDR1 and CDR2 from the germline V gene are SNHLY and FYNNEI. The V gene lost 6 bases and the J gene lost 6 bases, with 13 bases spanning the gap. The CDR3 nucleotides are TGTGCCAGCAGCCGAGGGACTTTCGATACGCAGTATTTT. This sequence encodes CASSRGTFDTQYF.

The rearrangement uses TRBV7-9 and TRBJ2-7, with D possibly being TRBD1 (5 bases). The CDR3 has 16 residues. V was trimmed by 2 bases and J by 3 bases, leaving 17 bases between them. CDR1 is SEHNR, CDR2 FQNEAQ, per germline (reference sequence). The CDR3 coding sequence is TGTGCCAGCAGCTTACCCACAGGTGGGCTTGACTACGAGCAGTACTTC. Protein: CASSLPTGGLDYEQYF. Filled out from reference TRBV7-9 and TRBJ2-7, the complete variable domain reads DTGVSQNPRHKITKRGQNVTFRCDPISEHNRLYWYRQTLGQGPEFLTYFQNEAQLEKSRLLSDRFSAERPKGSFSTLEIQRTEQGDSAMYLCASSLPTGGLDYEQYFGPGTRLTVT.

V gene TRBV2 combines with J gene TRBJ1-1; D not certain. In germline, CDR1 is SNHLY, CDR2 FYNNEI. The length of the CDR3 is 14 residues. With 3 bases removed from V and 1 base from J, the gap between germline ends came to 9 bases. CDR3 sequence (DNA): TGTGCCAGCAGTGAGAACGGGGAGAACACTGAAGCTTTCTTT. It encodes CASSENGENTEAFF.

This rearrangement joins TRBV12-5 to TRBJ2-1; a weak D match, TRBD2 (7 bases). Trimming removed 0 bases at V and 12 bases at J, with 12 bases between. CDR1 is LGHNT and CDR2 is FRNRAP in the germline V gene. The CDR3 has 13 residues. The CDR3 DNA follows: TGTGCTAGTGGTTTGGTAGGGGGGGCGAGGCAGTTCTTC. This sequence encodes CASGLVGGARQFF. Full variable domain (rest looked up from reference TRBV12-5 and TRBJ2-1): DARVTQTPRHKVTEMGQEVTMRCQPILGHNTVFWYRQTMMQGLELLAYFRNRAPLDDSGMPKDRFSAEMPDATLATLKIQPSEPRDSAVYFCASGLVGGARQFFGPGTRLTVL.

The rearrangement uses TRBV18 and TRBJ2-1; 11 bases are a match to TRBD2. The CDR3 is 17 residues long. Per germline, CDR1 KGHSH and CDR2 LQKENI. With V trimmed by 3 bases and J by 8 bases, 12 bases remained unmatched. CDR3 in amino acids: CASSPLRLAGLLDEQFF. CDR3 DNA sequence: TGTGCCAGCTCACCCCTAAGACTAGCGGGGCTTCTGGATGAGCAGTTCTTC. The entire variable domain, with the rest obtained from reference TRBV18 and TRBJ2-1, is as follows: NAGVMQNPRHLVRRRGQEARLRCSPMKGHSHVYWYRQLPEEGLKFMVYLQKENIIDESGMPKERFSAEFPKEGPSILRIQQVVRGDSAAYFCASSPLRLAGLLDEQFFGPGTRLTVL.

The chain is built from TRBV27 and TRBJ2-7; 8 bases line up with TRBD2. The CDR3 runs 15 residues. Germline V gene lookup returns CDR1 MNHEY and CDR2 SMNVEV (reference sequence). V gave up 5 bases and J gave up 0 bases; unmatched junction bases: 6. CDR3: CASSSGSFYSYEQYF. Written as DNA, the CDR3 is TGTGCCAGCAGTAGCGGGAGCTTCTACTCCTACGAGCAGTACTTC.

V gene TRBV28 combines with J gene TRBJ1-5, with D unclear. Germline CDR1 MDHEN, CDR2 SYDVKM. The CDR3 contains 13 residues. With 7 bases removed from V and 2 bases from J, the gap between germline ends came to 9 bases. As DNA, the CDR3 is TGTGCCAGCACATACACAGGCAATCAGCCCCAGCATTTT. It specifies CASTYTGNQPQHF.

The gene calls are TRBV30 and TRBJ1-5, with 9 bases aligning to TRBD1. The CDR3 sequence is 13 residues long. V shed 3 bases and J 6 bases; nucleotides not matched to a gene: 3. The germline V gene has CDR1 GTSNPN and CDR2 SVGIG (reference sequence). CDR3 region: CAWSGQGSQPQHF. The CDR3 coding sequence is TGTGCCTGGAGCGGACAGGGGTCTCAGCCCCAGCATTTT. The whole variable domain, filled in from reference TRBV30 and TRBJ1-5, reads SQTIHQWPATLVQPVGSPLSLECTVEGTSNPNLYWYRQAAGRGLQLLFYSVGIGQISSEVPQNLSASRPQDRQFILSSKKLLLSDSGFYLCAWSGQGSQPQHFGDGTRLSIL.